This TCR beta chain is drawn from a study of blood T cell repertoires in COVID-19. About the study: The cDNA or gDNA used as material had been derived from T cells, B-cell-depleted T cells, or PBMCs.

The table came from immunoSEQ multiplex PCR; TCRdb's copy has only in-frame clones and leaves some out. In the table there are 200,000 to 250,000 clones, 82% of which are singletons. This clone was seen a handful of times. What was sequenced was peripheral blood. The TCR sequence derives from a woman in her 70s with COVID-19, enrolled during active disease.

CDR3 residues: CASPRDAGIAFF. The CDR3, as DNA: TGTGCCAGCCCAAGGGATGCAGGGATAGCTTTCTTT. The chain employs TRBV21-1 and TRBJ1-1; the tabulated D call, TRBD1, remains unverified against the DNA. TRBV21-1 is flagged as a pseudogene. The CDR3 contains 12 residues.